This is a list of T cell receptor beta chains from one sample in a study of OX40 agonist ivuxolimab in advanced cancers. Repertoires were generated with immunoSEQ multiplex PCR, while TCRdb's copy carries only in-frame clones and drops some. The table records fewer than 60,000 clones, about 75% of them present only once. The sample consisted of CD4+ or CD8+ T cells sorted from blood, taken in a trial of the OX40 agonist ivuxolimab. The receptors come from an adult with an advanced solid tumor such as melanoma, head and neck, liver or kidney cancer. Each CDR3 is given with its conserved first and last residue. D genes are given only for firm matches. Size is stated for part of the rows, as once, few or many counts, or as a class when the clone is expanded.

CDR3aa: CSVGGDTQYF
CDR3nt: TGCAGCGTTGGGGGAGATACGCAGTATTTT
d_gene: NA
v_gene: TRBV29-1
abundance: NA
j_gene: TRBJ2-3
len: 10

CDR3aa: CASSLTDFGYGYTF
CDR3nt: TGTGCCAGCAGCTTGACGGATTTTGGCTATGGCTACACCTTC
d_gene: NA
v_gene: TRBV5-4
abundance: NA
j_gene: TRBJ1-2
len: 14

CDR3aa: CASSLLLKGHTQYF
CDR3nt: TGTGCCAGCAGTTTGCTACTCAAGGGACATACGCAGTATTTT
d_gene: NA
v_gene: TRBV27
abundance: NA
j_gene: TRBJ2-3
len: 14

CDR3aa: CAISESSRVKNTEAFF
CDR3nt: TGTGCCATCAGTGAGAGTAGTAGGGTGAAGAACACTGAAGCTTTCTTT
d_gene: NA
v_gene: TRBV10-3
abundance: NA
j_gene: TRBJ1-1
len: 16

CDR3aa: CASRSSGSRKETQYF
CDR3nt: TGTGCCAGCAGGTCTAGCGGATCGCGAAAAGAGACCCAGTACTTC
d_gene: TRBD2
v_gene: TRBV5-4
abundance: NA
j_gene: TRBJ2-5
len: 15

CDR3aa: CASSLSSSATFYEQYF
CDR3nt: TGTGCCAGCAGCTTAAGCTCTAGCGCAACCTTCTACGAGCAGTACTTC
d_gene: NA
v_gene: TRBV7-2
abundance: NA
j_gene: TRBJ2-7
len: 16

CDR3aa: CASSPSRGHLYNEQFF
CDR3nt: TGTGCCAGCAGTCCGTCCCGGGGTCACCTTTACAATGAGCAGTTCTTC
d_gene: NA
v_gene: TRBV27
abundance: NA
j_gene: TRBJ2-1
len: 16

CDR3aa: CASSYSNSPHQFF
CDR3nt: TGTGCCAGCAGTTACTCGAACTCTCCGCATCAGTTCTTC
d_gene: NA
v_gene: TRBV6-5
abundance: NA
j_gene: TRBJ2-1
len: 13

CDR3aa: CASSQDTATSDIGELFF
CDR3nt: TGCGCCAGCAGCCAAGATACAGCGACTAGCGACATCGGGGAGCTGTTTTTT
d_gene: TRBD2
v_gene: TRBV4-3
abundance: NA
j_gene: TRBJ2-2
len: 17

CDR3aa: CAISEGQETDTQYF
CDR3nt: TGTGCCATCAGTGAAGGTCAGGAGACAGATACGCAGTATTTT
d_gene: NA
v_gene: TRBV10-3
abundance: NA
j_gene: TRBJ2-3
len: 14

CDR3aa: CASSLSRGNTEAFF
CDR3nt: TGTGCCAGCAGTTTATCTCGGGGGAACACTGAAGCTTTCTTT
d_gene: NA
v_gene: TRBV28
abundance: NA
j_gene: TRBJ1-1
len: 14

CDR3aa: CAISEFPTSGRDPEQFF
CDR3nt: TGTGCCATCAGTGAATTCCCTACTAGCGGGAGGGATCCTGAGCAGTTCTTC
d_gene: TRBD2
v_gene: TRBV10-3
abundance: NA
j_gene: TRBJ2-1
len: 17

CDR3aa: CASDVGASGYNEQFF
CDR3nt: TGTGCCAGCGACGTCGGGGCTAGCGGGTACAATGAGCAGTTCTTC
d_gene: TRBD2
v_gene: TRBV27
abundance: NA
j_gene: TRBJ2-1
len: 15

CDR3aa: CASSTGTESSYEQYF
CDR3nt: TGTGCCAGCAGTACCGGGACAGAGAGCTCCTACGAGCAGTACTTC
d_gene: TRBD1
v_gene: TRBV6-5
abundance: NA
j_gene: TRBJ2-7
len: 15

CDR3aa: CASSPGTSYEQYF
CDR3nt: TGTGCCAGCAGCCCCGGGACCTCTTACGAGCAGTACTTC
d_gene: NA
v_gene: TRBV27
abundance: NA
j_gene: TRBJ2-7
len: 13

CDR3aa: CAWSVWAGGMNEQFF
CDR3nt: TGTGCCTGGAGTGTATGGGCAGGGGGCATGAATGAGCAGTTCTTC
d_gene: TRBD1
v_gene: TRBV30
abundance: NA
j_gene: TRBJ2-1
len: 15

CDR3aa: CAWGLAGVETQYF
CDR3nt: TGTGCCTGGGGACTAGCGGGAGTTGAGACCCAGTACTTC
d_gene: TRBD2
v_gene: TRBV30
abundance: NA
j_gene: TRBJ2-5
len: 13

CDR3aa: CASSPLNREQYF
CDR3nt: TGTGCCAGCAGCCCTTTGAATCGGGAGCAGTACTTC
d_gene: NA
v_gene: TRBV7-6
abundance: NA
j_gene: TRBJ2-7
len: 12

CDR3aa: CATSAVGQETQYF
CDR3nt: TGTGCCACCTCGGCGGTGGGACAAGAGACCCAGTACTTC
d_gene: NA
v_gene: TRBV5-4
abundance: NA
j_gene: TRBJ2-5
len: 13

CDR3aa: CASSPPPRSRSYNEQFF
CDR3nt: TGTGCCAGCAGCCCCCCCCCGAGATCCCGCTCCTACAATGAGCAGTTCTTC
d_gene: NA
v_gene: TRBV7-9
abundance: few
j_gene: TRBJ2-1
len: 17

CDR3aa: CSVVQGGDGYTF
CDR3nt: TGCAGCGTTGTACAGGGCGGGGATGGCTACACCTTC
d_gene: NA
v_gene: TRBV29-1
abundance: NA
j_gene: TRBJ1-2
len: 12

CDR3aa: CASSIVGRGDTEAFF
CDR3nt: TGTGCCAGTAGTATAGTGGGACGAGGGGACACTGAAGCTTTCTTT
d_gene: NA
v_gene: TRBV19
abundance: NA
j_gene: TRBJ1-1
len: 15

CDR3aa: CASGRTSGSTDTQYF
CDR3nt: TGCGCCAGCGGCAGGACTAGCGGGAGCACAGATACGCAGTATTTT
d_gene: TRBD2
v_gene: TRBV4-1
abundance: NA
j_gene: TRBJ2-3
len: 15

CDR3aa: CASMPSGSVYTQYF
CDR3nt: TGCGCCAGCATGCCGAGCGGGAGTGTATATACGCAGTATTTT
d_gene: TRBD2
v_gene: TRBV5-1
abundance: NA
j_gene: TRBJ2-3
len: 14

CDR3aa: CASTLWGQPQHF
CDR3nt: TGTGCCAGTACTTTGTGGGGTCAGCCCCAGCATTTT
d_gene: NA
v_gene: TRBV19
abundance: NA
j_gene: TRBJ1-5
len: 12

CDR3aa: CASSLFWGKDYEQYF
CDR3nt: TGTGCCAGCAGCTTGTTTTGGGGCAAGGACTACGAGCAGTACTTC
d_gene: NA
v_gene: TRBV5-6
abundance: once
j_gene: TRBJ2-7
len: 15

CDR3aa: CASSTGRRIGYTF
CDR3nt: TGTGCCAGTAGTACGGGACGTCGGATAGGCTACACCTTC
d_gene: NA
v_gene: TRBV19
abundance: NA
j_gene: TRBJ1-2
len: 13

CDR3aa: CASSLGDGRAPYNEQFF
CDR3nt: TGCGCCAGCTCCTTGGGGGACGGGAGGGCCCCCTACAATGAGCAGTTCTTC
d_gene: TRBD2
v_gene: TRBV10-1
abundance: NA
j_gene: TRBJ2-1
len: 17

CDR3aa: CASTVTGGTRSEAFF
CDR3nt: TGTGCCAGCACTGTAACAGGGGGCACACGATCTGAAGCTTTCTTT
d_gene: TRBD1
v_gene: TRBV2
abundance: NA
j_gene: TRBJ1-1
len: 15

CDR3aa: CASSGSSVGEQFF
CDR3nt: TGTGCCAGCAGTGGATCTAGCGTGGGTGAGCAGTTCTTC
d_gene: NA
v_gene: TRBV25-1
abundance: NA
j_gene: TRBJ2-1
len: 13

CDR3aa: CASSYISGSSTDTQYF
CDR3nt: TGCGCCAGCAGCTATATTAGCGGGTCTAGCACAGATACGCAGTATTTT
d_gene: TRBD2
v_gene: TRBV10-2
abundance: NA
j_gene: TRBJ2-3
len: 16

CDR3aa: CASNRGLAGGTDTQYF
CDR3nt: TGTGCCAGCAACAGGGGACTAGCGGGGGGCACAGATACGCAGTATTTT
d_gene: TRBD2
v_gene: TRBV6-6
abundance: NA
j_gene: TRBJ2-3
len: 16

CDR3aa: CATSRSPRGSGLPPGGETQYF
CDR3nt: TGTGCCACCAGCAGATCACCTCGAGGTAGCGGGCTTCCCCCTGGGGGGGAGACCCAGTACTTC
d_gene: TRBD2
v_gene: TRBV15
abundance: NA
j_gene: TRBJ2-5
len: 21

CDR3aa: CASSIGSTGELFF
CDR3nt: TGTGCCAGTAGTATCGGCTCTACCGGGGAGCTGTTTTTT
d_gene: NA
v_gene: TRBV19
abundance: NA
j_gene: TRBJ2-2
len: 13

CDR3aa: CASSYLTGRRNTEAFF
CDR3nt: TGTGCCAGCAGTTACCTGACAGGGCGGCGCAACACTGAAGCTTTCTTT
d_gene: TRBD1
v_gene: TRBV6-6
abundance: NA
j_gene: TRBJ1-1
len: 16

CDR3aa: CASSIYWVAGYGYTF
CDR3nt: TGCGCCAGCAGTATTTATTGGGTCGCCGGCTATGGCTACACCTTC
d_gene: NA
v_gene: TRBV10-1
abundance: few
j_gene: TRBJ1-2
len: 15

CDR3aa: CASSARDFSYEQYF
CDR3nt: TGTGCCAGCAGTGCCCGGGACTTCTCCTACGAGCAGTACTTC
d_gene: NA
v_gene: TRBV6-1
abundance: once
j_gene: TRBJ2-7
len: 14

CDR3aa: CASSLVQGEETQYF
CDR3nt: TGTGCCAGCAGCTTAGTACAGGGAGAGGAGACCCAGTACTTC
d_gene: NA
v_gene: TRBV7-9
abundance: NA
j_gene: TRBJ2-5
len: 14

CDR3aa: CSVRRTGSYEQYF
CDR3nt: TGCAGCGTGCGACGGACAGGGTCCTACGAGCAGTACTTC
d_gene: TRBD1
v_gene: TRBV29-1
abundance: medium-sized
j_gene: TRBJ2-7
len: 13

CDR3aa: CASRSLAEAYNEQFF
CDR3nt: TGTGCCAGCAGGTCCCTAGCGGAGGCCTACAATGAGCAGTTCTTC
d_gene: TRBD2
v_gene: TRBV6-6
abundance: NA
j_gene: TRBJ2-1
len: 15

CDR3aa: CASSQDRGGNTEAFF
CDR3nt: TGCGCCAGCAGCCAAGATCGAGGGGGGAACACTGAAGCTTTCTTT
d_gene: NA
v_gene: TRBV4-3
abundance: NA
j_gene: TRBJ1-1
len: 15

CDR3aa: CASSAIGRRPHF
CDR3nt: TGTGCCAGCAGTGCCATAGGCAGGCGGCCTCACTTC
d_gene: NA
v_gene: TRBV2
abundance: NA
j_gene: TRBJ1-2
len: 12

CDR3aa: CASSEALSSYEQYF
CDR3nt: TGCGCCAGCAGTGAAGCATTGAGCTCCTACGAGCAGTACTTC
d_gene: NA
v_gene: TRBV10-1
abundance: few
j_gene: TRBJ2-7
len: 14

CDR3aa: CSVEDAGETGTEAFF
CDR3nt: TGCAGCGTTGAAGATGCAGGGGAAACGGGGACTGAAGCTTTCTTT
d_gene: NA
v_gene: TRBV29-1
abundance: NA
j_gene: TRBJ1-1
len: 15

CDR3aa: CASSYGRQGGDTQYF
CDR3nt: TGTGCCAGCAGTTACGGGCGGCAGGGGGGGGATACGCAGTATTTT
d_gene: NA
v_gene: TRBV6-5
abundance: NA
j_gene: TRBJ2-3
len: 15

CDR3aa: CASSLIQGAYNEQFF
CDR3nt: TGTGCCAGCAGCTTAATTCAGGGAGCGTACAATGAGCAGTTCTTC
d_gene: NA
v_gene: TRBV13
abundance: few
j_gene: TRBJ2-1
len: 15